The 10 T cell receptor beta chains reported below all come from one sample, sequenced in a study of identical twins. From the 5' RACE reads, TCRdb called clonotypes with MiXCR, one entry per CDR3 protein. The table shows about 530,000 distinct CDR3 sequences, with about a fifth occurring only once. These sequences were also reported in another study, on yellow fever vaccine responses in identical twins.

Sequenced sample: CD4+ T cells sorted from blood. The receptors were gathered from a woman aged 18-29 years in good health.

V and J are TRBV10-3 and TRBJ2-3; 12 nucleotides align to TRBD2. The CDR3 loop spans 16 amino acids. The V and J ends lost 3 bases and 2 bases, in that order; junction bases with no gene match: 3. Germline loops: CDR1 ENHRY, CDR2 SYGVKD. This CDR3 is CAISDRTSGATDTQYF. In nucleotides, the CDR3 is TGTGCCATCAGTGACAGGACTAGCGGGGCCACAGATACGCAGTATTTT.

The CDR3 DNA sequence: TGTGCCAGCAGTACCCGGAGAGATCAGCCCCAGCATTTT. It yields the protein CASSTRRDQPQHF. The chain links TRBV12-3 or TRBV12-4 to TRBJ1-5; D ambiguous. The CDR3 consists of 13 residues. Trimming pared 5 bases from V and 5 bases from J, leaving 10 bases between.

The chain carries TRBV5-1 and TRBJ2-7; a weak D match, TRBD1 (5 bases). Germline lookup yields CDR1 SGHRS and CDR2 YFSETQ. The V gene lost 4 bases and the J gene lost 6 bases, with 14 bases spanning the gap. The CDR3 totals 13 residues. CDR3 sequence reads: CASSQTPGFEQYF. The CDR3 region has the DNA TGCGCCAGCAGCCAAACCCCAGGGTTCGAGCAGTACTTC.

This chain links TRBV10-3 with TRBJ1-2; TRBD1 is a possible D gene (5 bases). The germline gives CDR1 ENHRY, CDR2 SYGVKD. This CDR3 comprises 15 residues. Trimming took off 0 bases at V and 8 bases at J, with 16 bases between the two ends. CDR3 nucleotide sequence: TGTGCCATCAGTGAGTCCGCAGGGCCAACCCTCGGCTACACCTTC. Translated, it gives CAISESAGPTLGYTF.

The chain recombines TRBV3-1 with TRBJ2-1; perhaps TRBD1 as D (6 bases). The CDR3 extends over 15 amino acids. The germline V gene encodes CDR1 LGHDT and CDR2 YNNKEL (reference sequence). Trimming stripped 1 base from V and 4 bases from J, with 11 bases between. The CDR3 region has the DNA TGTGCCAGCAGCCAAGGTTCAGGGGCGTACAATGAGCAGTTCTTC. This gives the protein CASSQGSGAYNEQFF.

The chain links TRBV20-1 to TRBJ1-2, with TRBD1 matching over 8 bases. The germline V gene encodes CDR1 DFQATT and CDR2 SNEGSKA (reference sequence). The J segment lost 0 bases and the V segment lost 1 base, leaving 1 base of the junction unmatched. The CDR3 has 14 amino acids. CDR3 DNA sequence: TGCAGTGCTAGAGGACAGGGGCCTAACTATGGCTACACCTTC. Encoded protein: CSARGQGPNYGYTF.

The sample holds a few counts of this clonotype. This chain links TRBV20-1 with TRBJ2-6; 7 nucleotides line up with TRBD1. The CDR3 sequence is 17 residues long. Germline V gene data show CDR1 as DFQATT and CDR2 as SNEGSKA (reference sequence). The junction had 10 bases not matched to a gene; V was cut back by 3 bases and J by 2 bases. In nucleotides, the CDR3 is TGCAGTGCTAGGGTTGGGACAGTCGAAGCTGGGGCCAACGTCCTGACTTTC. Its protein is CSARVGTVEAGANVLTF.

This clonotype was observed a few times. This chain joins TRBV12-3 or TRBV12-4 and TRBJ1-5, with unresolved D. V gave up 3 bases and J gave up 3 bases, with 6 bases separating them. The CDR3 has 13 residues. The CDR3 DNA is TGTGCCAGCAGTTTCCGAAACAATCAGCCCCAGCATTTT. As protein: CASSFRNNQPQHF.

The sample holds a few counts of this clonotype. The V call is TRBV12-3 or TRBV12-4, the J call TRBJ2-3, with D possibly being TRBD1 (6 bases). Between the trimmed V and J ends, which lost 6 bases and 6 bases, there was a span of 13 bases. CDR3 size: 13 residues. CDR3 DNA: TGTGCCAGCAGCAGCCAGGGGCGCGATACGCAGTATTTT. Its translation: CASSSQGRDTQYF.

This clonotype was counted a few times. The chain links TRBV5-4 to TRBJ2-5, with 12 nucleotides matching TRBD1. The length of the CDR3 is 15 residues. After removal of 4 bases from V and 5 bases from J, the junction contained 6 bases not matched to a gene. Germline-derived CDR1 and CDR2 are SGHNT and YYREEE (reference sequence). Here the CDR3 DNA reads TGTGCCAGCAGCCCCGGGACAGGGGGCTCGGAGACCCAGTACTTC. Translating it yields CASSPGTGGSETQYF.